A single sample is the source of the 8 T cell receptor beta chains below, sequenced in a study of blood T cell repertoires in COVID-19. Clones were read by immunoSEQ multiplex PCR, and TCRdb kept only the in-frame ones, dropping some. The repertoire consists of around 35,000 clones, with 90% occurring once and the leading ten covering over 9.5%. Input material: peripheral blood. Every receptor here comes from a human donor in a cohort sampled during active COVID-19.

V is TRBV6-6 and J is TRBJ1-1; D is possibly TRBD1 (5 bases). Trimming pared 7 bases from V and 4 bases from J, leaving 22 bases between. The CDR3 runs 16 residues. Germline CDR1 and CDR2: MNHNY and SVGAGI (reference sequence). CDR3 region: CASTETKSGGTTEAFF. The CDR3 coding sequence is TGTGCCAGCACCGAAACAAAGTCGGGGGGTACCACTGAAGCTTTCTTT.

V and J are TRBV10-1 and TRBJ1-4; 7 bases map to TRBD1. This CDR3 is built from 16 residues. Germline CDR1 reads WNHNN; CDR2 reads SYGVQD (reference sequence). Trimming removed 6 bases from V and 8 bases from J; junction bases left unmatched: 15. The CDR3 bases are TGCGCCAGCAGCCCACACAGGCGACAGGGTTGCGAAAAACTGTTTTTT. Its translation is CASSPHRRQGCEKLFF.

The chain carries TRBV2 and TRBJ2-1, with 11 positions matching TRBD2. From germline, CDR1 is SNHLY and CDR2 FYNNEI. V gave up 3 bases and J gave up 8 bases; unmatched junction bases: 24. The CDR3 spans 21 residues. CDR3 DNA: TGTGCCAGCAGTGATCGGTGGGGGGCAATAGCGGGAGGGCCCGGTGGGGATGAGCAGTTCTTC. Amino acid sequence: CASSDRWGAIAGGPGGDEQFF.

This chain uses TRBV27 with TRBJ2-3; a weak D match, TRBD2 (6 bases). The germline gives CDR1 MNHEY, CDR2 SMNVEV (reference sequence). Between the trimmed V and J ends, which lost 2 bases and 0 bases, there was a span of 9 bases. The CDR3 extends over 15 amino acids. CDR3 DNA: TGTGCCAGCAGTTTAGACGGGGGTAGCACAGATACGCAGTATTTT. The encoded protein is CASSLDGGSTDTQYF.

V gene TRBV7-9 combines with J gene TRBJ2-1; D is perhaps TRBD2 (6 bases). Germline lookup yields CDR1 SEHNR and CDR2 FQNEAQ (reference sequence). CDR3 size: 12 residues. V dropped 6 bases and J dropped 4 bases, with 7 bases sitting between them. Here the CDR3 reads CASRGGYNEQFF. CDR3 DNA sequence: TGTGCCAGCAGGGGAGGATACAATGAGCAGTTCTTC.

This clone came up once. The gene calls are TRBV6-6 and TRBJ2-7; the D gene is possibly TRBD1 (5 bases). Germline V gene sequence: CDR1 MNHNY, CDR2 SVGAGI (reference sequence). This CDR3 comprises 12 residues. V lost 4 bases, J lost 4 bases, and 8 bases lay in between. The CDR3 nucleotides are TGTGCCAGCAGTTCTCCAGGGTACGAGCAGTACTTC. Translated: CASSSPGYEQYF.

This rearrangement joins TRBV6-5 to TRBJ2-7, with D tentatively TRBD1 (6 bases). This CDR3 has 14 residues. The germline V gene has CDR1 MNHEY and CDR2 SVGAGI. Trimming removed 0 bases at V and 4 bases at J, with 10 bases between. The CDR3 sequence: CASSYSRGKYEQYF. For the CDR3, the DNA is TGTGCCAGCAGTTACTCGAGGGGGAAATACGAGCAGTACTTC.

This chain connects TRBV19 to TRBJ1-2; D may be TRBD1 (5 bases). This CDR3 region has 15 residues. V was pared by 2 bases and J by 0 bases, with 10 bases between. Germline lookup yields CDR1 LNHDA and CDR2 SQIVND (reference sequence). The CDR3 region is CASSIPSTANYGYTF. CDR3 in DNA: TGTGCCAGTAGTATACCTTCGACAGCTAACTATGGCTACACCTTC.